The TCR beta chain described here comes from a study of response to subunit inactivated influenza vaccine (dated by TCRdb to 2016 to 2019). About the full investigation: The study used deep quantitative T cell receptor repertoire profiling to track responses to a trivalent subunit inactivated influenza vaccine.

Remarks on this clonotype: Which antigen it targets is not known. The input lacks base qualities; no much larger clone sits a single base away.

Results and caveats for the whole study, not just this receptor: The authors proposed that each seasonal influenza vaccination may bring in only a limited number of new T cells.

V is reduced by 3 bases and J by 4 bases, leaving a spacing of 13 bases between them. The CDR3 runs 14 residues from the cysteine to the phenylalanine. Kept here is only the CDR3 DNA, which spans 42 bases and is read in frame from base 1. The germline V gene yields SGHRS for CDR1 and YFSETQ for CDR2. Libraries came from RT-PCR. Sequencing relied on an Illumina HiSeq 2500. TCRdb reran the public reads through fastp at Q25 and MiXCR, keeping productive beta chains. When rows share a CDR3 protein, they turn into one entry using the most common DNA and genes. Present in this sample are just over 300,000 distinct CDR3 sequences, approximately 20% of which were seen just once. Over 9% of the sample is taken by the ten largest.

This receptor was identified in a man aged 50 to 69 who received an inactivated influenza vaccine. Donor details come from another sample of the same person, matched by shared clones. The chain uses TRBV5-1 and TRBJ2-5; matching of 7 bases hints at TRBD2 as the D gene. Source: PBMCs from blood, taken less than 22 months after vaccination. The DNA sequence is TGCGCCAGCAGCTCTGTCCGGGGGGCAGAGACCCAGTACTTC. This translates into CASSSVRGAETQYF.